This T cell receptor beta chain was sequenced for a study of control samples from healthy donors and cancer patients. The CDR3 totals 15 residues. Germline CDR1 is MNHNS and CDR2 is SASEGT. The V segment lost 1 base and the J segment 4 bases; nucleotides outside the gene matches: 4. Data came from immunoSEQ multiplex PCR; TCRdb stores just in-frame clones and leaves some out. The sample has some 100,000 clones, more than 85% seen once. The receptor was isolated from a man in his thirties or forties in good health. The chain recombines TRBV6-1 with TRBJ2-7; 10 positions match TRBD2. Sequencing used blood. In DNA, the CDR3 is TGTGCCAGCAGTGAAGTGGCTAGCGGGGGTTACGAGCAGTACGTC. Residues: CASSEVASGGYEQYV.